A selection of T cell receptor beta chains follows, all from one sample in a study of spatial heterogeneity in lung cancer. TCRdb ran MiXCR on the 5' RACE reads and lists one entry per CDR3 protein. The sample holds over 95,000 distinct CDR3 sequences; 9.5% to 14% are singletons and the top ten take approximately 24%. The starting material was PBMCs, obtained at follow-up. These receptors came from a female donor with early-stage non-small cell lung cancer. Both conserved end residues are part of each CDR3. The D gene is left open where the match is weak. The size entry is marked missing in some rows and otherwise reads once, few, many or a size class.

clone_size: many
cdr3_length: 14
j_call: TRBJ1-5
v_call: TRBV12-3/TRBV12-4
d_call: -
cdr3_aa: CASSFGLRNQPQHF
cdr3_nt: TGTGCCAGCAGTTTTGGGCTGCGCAATCAGCCCCAGCATTTT

clone_size: -
cdr3_length: 16
j_call: TRBJ2-3
v_call: TRBV4-2
d_call: TRBD2
cdr3_aa: CASSQVAGVPADTQYF
cdr3_nt: TGTGCCAGCAGCCAAGTAGCGGGAGTACCCGCAGATACGCAGTATTTT

clone_size: -
cdr3_length: 15
j_call: TRBJ2-4
v_call: TRBV12-3/TRBV12-4
d_call: -
cdr3_aa: CASSSGPGTGNIQYF
cdr3_nt: TGTGCCAGCAGCTCCGGCCCCGGGACTGGGAACATTCAGTACTTC

clone_size: many
cdr3_length: 12
j_call: TRBJ2-3
v_call: TRBV9
d_call: -
cdr3_aa: CASSVVGDTQYF
cdr3_nt: TGTGCCAGCAGCGTAGTTGGAGATACGCAGTATTTT

clone_size: many
cdr3_length: 14
j_call: TRBJ1-6
v_call: TRBV12-3/TRBV12-4
d_call: TRBD1
cdr3_aa: CASSSRQGNSPLHF
cdr3_nt: TGTGCCAGCAGTTCTAGACAGGGCAATTCACCCCTCCACTTT

clone_size: few
cdr3_length: 19
j_call: TRBJ2-1
v_call: TRBV28
d_call: TRBD2
cdr3_aa: CASISPSGRERSSYNEQFF
cdr3_nt: TGTGCCAGCATCTCCCCTAGCGGGAGGGAACGTAGCTCCTACAATGAGCAGTTCTTC

clone_size: few
cdr3_length: 12
j_call: TRBJ2-1
v_call: TRBV20-1
d_call: -
cdr3_aa: CSARDFRNEQFF
cdr3_nt: TGCAGTGCTAGAGATTTCCGCAATGAGCAGTTCTTC

clone_size: few
cdr3_length: 14
j_call: TRBJ2-3
v_call: TRBV27
d_call: -
cdr3_aa: CASTYSPLADTQYF
cdr3_nt: TGTGCCAGCACCTACTCACCCCTGGCAGATACGCAGTATTTT

clone_size: few
cdr3_length: 16
j_call: TRBJ2-5
v_call: TRBV10-3
d_call: TRBD2
cdr3_aa: CAISDLSGGRMETQYF
cdr3_nt: TGTGCCATCAGTGACCTTTCGGGAGGGAGGATGGAGACCCAGTACTTC

clone_size: many
cdr3_length: 18
j_call: TRBJ1-3
v_call: TRBV6-5
d_call: -
cdr3_aa: CASSVTATTIFSGNTIYF
cdr3_nt: TGTGCCAGCAGTGTTACAGCCACGACAATTTTCTCTGGAAACACCATATATTTT

clone_size: many
cdr3_length: 13
j_call: TRBJ2-3
v_call: TRBV7-3
d_call: -
cdr3_aa: CASSPTATDTQYF
cdr3_nt: TGTGCCAGCAGCCCTACAGCCACAGATACGCAGTATTTT

clone_size: -
cdr3_length: 13
j_call: TRBJ2-5
v_call: TRBV27
d_call: TRBD2
cdr3_aa: CASRAGGPQTQYF
cdr3_nt: TGTGCCAGCAGAGCGGGAGGGCCTCAGACCCAGTACTTC

clone_size: -
cdr3_length: 14
j_call: TRBJ1-1
v_call: TRBV4-1
d_call: -
cdr3_aa: CASSQFALGTEAFF
cdr3_nt: TGCGCCAGCAGCCAATTCGCCTTGGGCACTGAAGCTTTCTTT

clone_size: -
cdr3_length: 15
j_call: TRBJ2-1
v_call: TRBV18
d_call: TRBD1
cdr3_aa: CASSLGQGTYNEQFF
cdr3_nt: TGTGCCAGCTCACTAGGACAGGGAACTTACAATGAGCAGTTCTTC

clone_size: -
cdr3_length: 13
j_call: TRBJ1-3
v_call: TRBV10-3
d_call: TRBD1
cdr3_aa: CAARQGVGNTIYF
cdr3_nt: TGTGCCGCCAGACAGGGGGTCGGAAACACCATATATTTT

clone_size: few
cdr3_length: 15
j_call: TRBJ2-7
v_call: TRBV28
d_call: TRBD2
cdr3_aa: CASSLFSGSNYEQYF
cdr3_nt: TGTGCCAGCAGTTTATTTAGCGGGAGTAACTACGAGCAGTACTTC

clone_size: few
cdr3_length: 14
j_call: TRBJ2-3
v_call: TRBV20-1
d_call: -
cdr3_aa: CSAPGSSGEDTQYF
cdr3_nt: TGCAGTGCTCCAGGATCCTCGGGGGAAGATACGCAGTATTTT

clone_size: -
cdr3_length: 16
j_call: TRBJ2-1
v_call: TRBV4-2
d_call: TRBD2
cdr3_aa: CASSQSVGGAYNEQFF
cdr3_nt: TGTGCCAGCAGCCAAAGCGTCGGGGGGGCCTACAATGAGCAGTTCTTC

clone_size: -
cdr3_length: 15
j_call: TRBJ2-1
v_call: TRBV6-6
d_call: TRBD2
cdr3_aa: CASRPPGLVENEQFF
cdr3_nt: TGTGCCAGCAGACCACCGGGACTAGTTGAGAATGAGCAGTTCTTC